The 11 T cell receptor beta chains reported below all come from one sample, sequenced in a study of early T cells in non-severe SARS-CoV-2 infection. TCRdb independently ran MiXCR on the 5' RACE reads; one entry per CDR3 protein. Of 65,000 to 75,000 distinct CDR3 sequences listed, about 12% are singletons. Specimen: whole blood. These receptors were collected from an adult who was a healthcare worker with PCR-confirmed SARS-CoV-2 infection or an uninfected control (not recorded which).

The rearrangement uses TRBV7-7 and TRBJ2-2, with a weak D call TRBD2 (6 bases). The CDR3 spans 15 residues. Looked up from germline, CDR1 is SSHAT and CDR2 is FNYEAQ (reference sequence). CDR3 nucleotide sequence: TGTGCTAGCGACCTCGGGCGGGAATACACCGGGGAGCTGTTTTTT. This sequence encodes CASDLGREYTGELFF.

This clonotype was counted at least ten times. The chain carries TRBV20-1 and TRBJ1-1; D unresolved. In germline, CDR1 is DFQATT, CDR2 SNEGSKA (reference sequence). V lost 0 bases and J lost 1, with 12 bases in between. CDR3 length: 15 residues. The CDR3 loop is CSARDLGSGNTEAFF. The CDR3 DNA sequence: TGCAGTGCTAGAGATCTCGGTTCGGGGAACACTGAAGCTTTCTTT.

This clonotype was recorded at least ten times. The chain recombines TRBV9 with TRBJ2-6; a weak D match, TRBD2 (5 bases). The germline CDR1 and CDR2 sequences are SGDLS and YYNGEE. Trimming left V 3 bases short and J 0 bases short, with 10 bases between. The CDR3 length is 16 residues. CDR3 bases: TGTGCCAGCAGCGCCGGACTCTTCTCTGGGGCCAACGTCCTGACTTTC. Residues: CASSAGLFSGANVLTF.

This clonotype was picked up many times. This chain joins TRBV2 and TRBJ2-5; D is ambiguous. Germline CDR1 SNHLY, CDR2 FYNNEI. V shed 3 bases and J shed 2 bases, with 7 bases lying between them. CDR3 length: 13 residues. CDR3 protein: CASSDNKQETQYF. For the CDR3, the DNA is TGTGCCAGCAGTGACAATAAGCAAGAGACCCAGTACTTC.

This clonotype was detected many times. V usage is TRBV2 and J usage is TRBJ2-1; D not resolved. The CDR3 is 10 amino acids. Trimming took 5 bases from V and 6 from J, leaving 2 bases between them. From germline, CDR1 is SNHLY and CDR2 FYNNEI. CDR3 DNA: TGTGCCAGCAGTACCAATGAGCAGTTCTTC. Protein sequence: CASSTNEQFF.

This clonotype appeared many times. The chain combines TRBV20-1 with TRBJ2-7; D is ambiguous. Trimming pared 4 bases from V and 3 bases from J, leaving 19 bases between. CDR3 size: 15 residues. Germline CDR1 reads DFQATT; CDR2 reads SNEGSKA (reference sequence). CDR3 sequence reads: CSATPSGVGNYEQYF. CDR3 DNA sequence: TGCAGTGCTACCCCGTCGGGTGTAGGGAACTACGAGCAGTACTTC.

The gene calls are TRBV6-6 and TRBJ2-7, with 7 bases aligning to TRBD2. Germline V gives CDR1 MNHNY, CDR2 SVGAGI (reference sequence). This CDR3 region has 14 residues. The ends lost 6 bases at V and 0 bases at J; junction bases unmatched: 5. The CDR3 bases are TGTGCCAGCAGGGATACTAGCGTCTCCTACGAGCAGTACTTC. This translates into CASRDTSVSYEQYF.

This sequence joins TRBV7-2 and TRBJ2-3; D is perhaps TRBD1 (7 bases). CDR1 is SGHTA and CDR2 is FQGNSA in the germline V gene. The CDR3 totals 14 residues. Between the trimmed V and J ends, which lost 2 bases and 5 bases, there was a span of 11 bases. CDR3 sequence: CASSLFRGEDTQYF. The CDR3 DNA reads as TGTGCCAGCAGCTTATTCAGGGGGGAAGATACGCAGTATTTT.

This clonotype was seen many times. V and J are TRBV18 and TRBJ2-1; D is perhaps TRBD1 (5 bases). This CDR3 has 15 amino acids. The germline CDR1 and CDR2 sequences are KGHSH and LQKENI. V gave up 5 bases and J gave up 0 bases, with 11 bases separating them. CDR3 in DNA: TGTGCCAGCTCAACGGACATGAGCTCCTACAATGAGCAGTTCTTC. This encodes CASSTDMSSYNEQFF.

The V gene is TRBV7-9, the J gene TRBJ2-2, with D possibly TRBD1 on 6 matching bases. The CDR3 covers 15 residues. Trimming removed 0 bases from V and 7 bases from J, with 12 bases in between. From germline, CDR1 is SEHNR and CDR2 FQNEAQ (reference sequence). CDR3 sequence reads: CASSLASQGLGELFF. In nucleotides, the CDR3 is TGTGCCAGCAGCTTAGCTTCACAGGGTCTCGGGGAGCTGTTTTTT.

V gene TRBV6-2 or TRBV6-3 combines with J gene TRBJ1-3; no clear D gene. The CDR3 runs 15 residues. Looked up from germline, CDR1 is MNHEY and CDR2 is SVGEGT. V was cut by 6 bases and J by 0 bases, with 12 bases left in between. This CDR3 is CASRPNIPSGNTIYF. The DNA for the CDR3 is TGTGCCAGCAGACCCAACATACCCTCTGGAAACACCATATATTTT.